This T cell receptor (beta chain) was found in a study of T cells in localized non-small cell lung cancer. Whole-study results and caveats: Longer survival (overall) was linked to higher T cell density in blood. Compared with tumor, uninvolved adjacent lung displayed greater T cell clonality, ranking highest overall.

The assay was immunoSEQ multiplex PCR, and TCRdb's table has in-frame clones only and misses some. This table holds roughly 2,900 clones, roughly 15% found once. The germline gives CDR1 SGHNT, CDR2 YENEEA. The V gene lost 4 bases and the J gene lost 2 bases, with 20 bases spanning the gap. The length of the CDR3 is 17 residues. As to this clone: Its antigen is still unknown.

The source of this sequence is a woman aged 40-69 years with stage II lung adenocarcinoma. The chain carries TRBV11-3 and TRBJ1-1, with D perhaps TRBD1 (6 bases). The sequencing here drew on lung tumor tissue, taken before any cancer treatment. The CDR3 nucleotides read TGTGCCAGCAGCTCTAGCCCCCTCGGGACACTTAACACTGAAGCTTTCTTT. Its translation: CASSSSPLGTLNTEAFF.